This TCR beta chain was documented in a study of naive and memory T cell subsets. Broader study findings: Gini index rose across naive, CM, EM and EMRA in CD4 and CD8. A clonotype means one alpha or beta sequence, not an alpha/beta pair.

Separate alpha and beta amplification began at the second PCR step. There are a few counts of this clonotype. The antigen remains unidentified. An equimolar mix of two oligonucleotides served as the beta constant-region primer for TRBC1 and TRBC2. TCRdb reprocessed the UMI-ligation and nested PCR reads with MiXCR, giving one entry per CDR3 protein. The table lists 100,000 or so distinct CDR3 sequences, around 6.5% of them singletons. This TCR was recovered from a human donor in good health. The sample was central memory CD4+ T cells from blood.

CDR3 in DNA: TGCAGTGCTAGAGATCCACGAACAGGCTACGAGCAGTACTTC. This encodes CSARDPRTGYEQYF. V and J are TRBV20-1 and TRBJ2-7; weak D call: TRBD1 (5 bases). V lost 0 bases and J lost 3, with 12 bases in between. Germline CDR1 is DFQATT and CDR2 is SNEGSKA (reference sequence). CDR3 length: 14 amino acids.